Sequencing of this TCR beta chain was carried out in a study of blood T cell repertoires in COVID-19. Study information: Researchers got acute and convalescent COVID-19 samples from the United States, Italy and Spain. Sources were T cells, B-cell-depleted T cells, or PBMCs; the material itself was cDNA or gDNA.

Germline V gives CDR1 MNHEY, CDR2 SVGAGI. V shed 6 bases and J 4 bases; nucleotides not matched to a gene: 5. The CDR3 consists of 15 residues. A single count supports this clone. Per the study methods: For nucleated cells, counts were estimated from reference gene primer amplification. Profiled with immunoSEQ multiplex PCR; TCRdb holds only in-frame clones, not every one. From that table come the V and J calls and clone size; the DNA was used to work out D and trimming. The sample holds around 300,000 clones, 86% seen once. This clonotype was obtained from a woman aged 25-40 years with active or convalescent COVID-19. What was sequenced was peripheral blood. The chain joins TRBV6-5 to TRBJ2-2; TRBD2 matches at 10 bases. The CDR3 protein is CASRVAGGSTGELFF. As DNA, the CDR3 is TGTGCCAGCAGGGTAGCGGGGGGTAGCACCGGGGAGCTGTTTTTT.